A single sample is the source of the 3 T cell receptor beta chains below, sequenced in a study of T cells after yellow fever vaccination. TCRdb fed the 5' RACE reads into MiXCR, producing one record per CDR3 protein. The sample gives roughly 150,000 distinct CDR3 sequences, 6.6% of which show up once; more than 0.55% is in the top ten. The sequenced sample was CD4+ T cells sorted from PBMCs, obtained 10 days after the yellow fever booster vaccination. These receptor sequences come from a man in his thirties or forties who received the YFV17D yellow fever vaccine.

This clonotype was recorded at least ten times. The V and J genes are TRBV5-1 and TRBJ1-1; TRBD1 aligns across 7 bases. The V segment lost 6 bases and the J segment 3 bases; nucleotides outside the gene matches: 11. Germline CDR1 reads SGHRS; CDR2 reads YFSETQ. The CDR3 is 15 amino acids. CDR3 bases: TGCGCCAGCACCGACCGGACAGGACGGGACACTGAAGCTTTCTTT. Its translation: CASTDRTGRDTEAFF.

This clonotype turned up a few times. The V and J genes are TRBV7-2 and TRBJ2-7; 9 nucleotides align to TRBD1. The CDR3 is 17 residues long. The trim removed 5 bases at V and 4 bases at J, leaving 15 bases unmatched. Germline-derived CDR1 and CDR2 are SGHTA and FQGNSA. CDR3 sequence: CASSLLFGRDRDYEQYF. The CDR3 nucleotides are TGTGCCAGCAGCCTACTTTTTGGCCGGGACAGGGATTACGAGCAGTACTTC.

In its sample, this clonotype was seen many times. This rearrangement joins TRBV7-6 to TRBJ2-2; no firm D call. The CDR3 loop spans 12 amino acids. Trimming stripped 5 bases from V and 8 bases from J, with 9 bases between. In germline, CDR1 is SGHVS, CDR2 FNYEAQ. The CDR3 DNA is TGTGCCAGCAGCCCAGCTGGAGGGGAGCTGTTTTTT. It encodes CASSPAGGELFF.